This T cell receptor (beta chain) appears in the sequencing data of a study of OX40 agonist ivuxolimab in advanced cancers. The study, taken as a whole, reports: Expanded clones were, on average, more numerous in CD8+ T cells than in CD4+.

As for this clone: Its specificity is unknown.

Profiling relied on immunoSEQ multiplex PCR, and the TCRdb table lists in-frame clones only, not all of them. The sample carries 20,000 or so clones, 60% to 85% recorded once. Trimming took 1 base from V and 11 from J, leaving 26 bases between them. The CDR3 length is 17 residues. The germline V gene has CDR1 SEHNR and CDR2 FQNEAQ (reference sequence). Sequencing was performed on CD4+ or CD8+ T cells sorted from blood, taken in a trial of the OX40 agonist ivuxolimab. This TCR was recovered from an adult with an advanced solid tumor such as melanoma, head and neck, liver or kidney cancer. The chain carries TRBV7-9 and TRBJ1-1, with D perhaps TRBD1 (6 bases). The CDR3 bases are TGTGCCAGCAGCTTAGACTTCAGAGGGACATCCGACCGAGGGGCTTTCTTT. Protein sequence: CASSLDFRGTSDRGAFF.